This T cell receptor beta chain appears in the sequencing data of a study of blood T cell repertoires in COVID-19. Turning to the study itself: Spain, Italy and the United States supplied samples that represented acute and convalescent COVID-19. Nucleic acid was either cDNA or gDNA, and it came from T cells, B-cell-depleted T cells, or PBMCs.

Germline V gene lookup returns CDR1 GTSNPN and CDR2 SVGIG (reference sequence). Trimming removed 3 bases from V and 3 bases from J, with 15 bases in between. The CDR3 runs 16 residues. As processed by the authors: Estimates of nucleated cell counts were drawn from the amplification of reference gene primers. Assay used: immunoSEQ multiplex PCR; TCRdb lists only in-frame clones, some missing. The DNA was the basis for D and trimming; V, J and clone size are from that table. The sample holds about 110,000 clones; over 60% are singletons and the top ten take about 3.8%. This clone was counted only a few times.

The chain recombines TRBV30 with TRBJ1-6; D is perhaps TRBD1 (6 bases). Sequenced: peripheral blood. The TCR originated in a woman aged 80 or older with acute or convalescent COVID-19. CDR3 bases: TGTGCCTGGAGCGAAGACAGGAGCGTCTATAATTCACCCCTCCACTTT. Amino acids: CAWSEDRSVYNSPLHF. The variable domain in full, with the rest retrieved from reference TRBV30 and TRBJ1-6, is SQTIHQWPATLVQPVGSPLSLECTVEGTSNPNLYWYRQAAGRGLQLLFYSVGIGQISSEVPQNLSASRPQDRQFILSSKKLLLSDSGFYLCAWSEDRSVYNSPLHFGNGTRLTVT.